These 23 T cell receptor beta chains originate from one sample sequenced in a study of T cells in Graves' hyperthyroidism and ophthalmopathy. Amplification of TCR beta CDR3 regions was performed using RNA transcripts as template. The HTBI primer set drove a first-round RT-PCR of the TCR CDR3. TCRdb fed the multiplex PCR reads into MiXCR, producing one record per CDR3 protein. The sample holds under 300,000 distinct CDR3 sequences, 13% seen once. The sample consisted of blood. The source of these receptors is a woman under 40 with Graves' hyperthyroidism that later progressed to Graves' ophthalmopathy.

This clonotype occurred many times. The chain recombines TRBV27 with TRBJ1-2; 7 bases agree with TRBD1. CDR3 length: 14 residues. J was trimmed by 1 base and V by 4 bases; bases with no gene match: 3. The V gene's germline CDR1 is MNHEY and CDR2 SMNVEV (reference sequence). CDR3 DNA sequence: TGTGCCAGCAGTTCGACAGGGTATAACTATGGCTACACCTTC. This translates into CASSSTGYNYGYTF.

This clonotype was detected many times. One end of the junction is discordant with germline, which a read error may explain. The chain joins TRBV20-1 to TRBJ2-1; 11 nucleotides align to TRBD2. CDR3 size: 16 residues. The germline V gene has CDR1 DFQATT and CDR2 SNEGSKA (reference sequence). CDR3 in DNA: TGCAGCGCTAGAGGTCCGGGACTAGCGGAGGGGAATGAGCAGTTCTTC. It specifies CSARGPGLAEGNEQFF.

The CDR3: CSARDHQGVNTGELFF. CDR3 DNA sequence: TGCAGTGCTAGAGATCACCAGGGGGTCAACACCGGGGAGCTGTTTTTT. The V gene is TRBV20-1, the J gene TRBJ2-2; 7 positions agree with TRBD1. The CDR3 runs to 16 residues. From germline, CDR1 is DFQATT and CDR2 SNEGSKA (reference sequence). V shed 0 bases and J 2 bases; nucleotides not matched to a gene: 6.

This clonotype has a handful of counts. The chain is built from TRBV6-1 and TRBJ1-4; no reliable D call. The CDR3 is made up of 13 amino acids. The germline V gene has CDR1 MNHNS and CDR2 SASEGT. Trimming stripped 5 bases from V and 8 bases from J, with 12 bases between. As DNA, the CDR3 is TGTGCCAGCAGTTTAGGGCTTTCGGAAAAACTGTTTTTT. This translates into CASSLGLSEKLFF.

This clonotype showed up many times. One end of the junction does not line up with germline, which may come from a read error. This sequence joins TRBV12-3 or TRBV12-4 and TRBJ2-7, with 8 bases identical to TRBD1. CDR3 length: 15 amino acids. In DNA form, the CDR3 reads TGTGCCAGCAGACGGACCGGGACAGGCTCCCACGAGCAGTACTTC. Protein product: CASRRTGTGSHEQYF.

The rearrangement uses TRBV7-9 and TRBJ2-7; tentatively, D is TRBD1 (6 bases). The CDR3 has 15 amino acids. The V gene's germline CDR1 is SEHNR and CDR2 FQNEAQ (reference sequence). Trimming left V 6 bases short and J 6 bases short, with 21 bases between. The CDR3 bases are TGTGCCAGCAGTCTTACTCGGGACACCCTATCCGAGCAGTACTTC. Protein sequence: CASSLTRDTLSEQYF.

Turning to this clonotype: One base away lies a much larger clone, so this may be a sequencing read error. The chain recombines TRBV5-4 with TRBJ2-7; 8 bases agree with TRBD2. Judging by the DNA end, TRBJ2-1 fits better; the J call may be wrong. There are 16 residues in the CDR3. Germline CDR1 is SGHNT and CDR2 is YYREEE (reference sequence). The CDR3 region has the DNA TGTGCCAGCAGCCGCGGCGGGGGGCTTAGCTCCTACGAGCAGTTCTTC. Residues: CASSRGGGLSSYEQFF.

This clonotype was recorded at least ten times. The V call is TRBV6-2 or TRBV6-3, the J call TRBJ1-2; 8 bases line up with TRBD1. Losses at the gene ends were 6 bases for V and 4 bases for J; bases not matched to a gene: 10. Germline V gene lookup returns CDR1 MNHEY and CDR2 SVGEGT. CDR3 length: 15 amino acids. CDR3 residues: CASSKGAGGGYGYTF. The CDR3 DNA is TGTGCCAGCAGCAAGGGGGCAGGGGGCGGCTATGGCTACACCTTC.

The chain couples TRBV19 to TRBJ2-1; D not resolved. The CDR3 is 15 amino acids. The V and J ends lost 5 bases and 4 bases respectively, with 15 bases between them. Germline CDR1 LNHDA, CDR2 SQIVND (reference sequence). CDR3 in amino acids: CASSSEGTVYNEQFF. The DNA of the CDR3 is TGTGCCAGTAGTTCCGAAGGTACAGTATACAATGAGCAGTTCTTC.

The sample holds many counts of this clonotype. The chain is built from TRBV24-1 and TRBJ2-3; D is possibly TRBD2 (5 bases). The germline V gene has CDR1 KGHDR and CDR2 SFDVKD. Trimming shortened V by 2 bases and J by 3 bases, and 11 bases separated the two germline ends. The CDR3 sequence is 15 residues long. CDR3 DNA: TGTGCCACCAGTGATTCCCGCCCGGGAACAGATACGCAGTATTTT. This gives the protein CATSDSRPGTDTQYF.

This clonotype was detected only a few times. DNA of the CDR3: TGTGCCAGCAGTTCTAGCCCGGGACAGGAAAATACCGGGGAGCTGTTTTTT. It yields the protein CASSSSPGQENTGELFF. The rearrangement links TRBV6-5 to TRBJ2-2, with TRBD1 matching 8 bases. The CDR3 has 17 residues. The germline V gene encodes CDR1 MNHEY and CDR2 SVGAGI. The trim removed 4 bases at V and 5 bases at J, leaving 12 bases unmatched.

The chain links TRBV5-1 to TRBJ2-2, with D perhaps TRBD2 (6 bases). There are 14 residues in the CDR3. Per germline, CDR1 SGHRS and CDR2 YFSETQ. V was trimmed by 4 bases and J by 4 bases, leaving 11 bases between them. CDR3 region: CASSRLASTGELFF. Here the CDR3 DNA reads TGCGCCAGCAGCAGGCTAGCGAGCACCGGGGAGCTGTTTTTT.

This clonotype was recorded at least ten times. In nucleotides, the CDR3 is TGTGCCAGCAGCTTGACTAGCGGGCCAAGCTCCTACAATGAGCAGTTCTTC. Amino acid sequence: CASSLTSGPSSYNEQFF. V and J are TRBV7-2 and TRBJ2-1; 10 nucleotides line up with TRBD2. The trim removed 3 bases at V and 0 bases at J, leaving 5 bases unmatched. Looked up from germline, CDR1 is SGHTA and CDR2 is FQGNSA. The CDR3 is 17 amino acids.

This clonotype has a count of ten or more. The chain has TRBV5-1 and TRBJ2-3; possibly TRBD1 for D (6 bases). The CDR3 sequence is 15 residues long. Germline V gene data show CDR1 as SGHRS and CDR2 as YFSETQ. Trimming shortened V by 4 bases and J by 0 bases, and 12 bases separated the two germline ends. The CDR3 sequence is CASSVQGFSTDTQYF. For the CDR3, the DNA is TGCGCCAGCAGCGTACAGGGATTTAGCACAGATACGCAGTATTTT. Drawing the rest from reference TRBV5-1 and TRBJ2-3, the complete variable domain is KAGVTQTPRYLIKTRGQQVTLSCSPISGHRSVSWYQQTPGQGLQFLFEYFSETQRNKGNFPGRFSGRQFSNSRSEMNVSTLELGDSALYLCASSVQGFSTDTQYFGPGTRLTVL.

The gene calls are TRBV7-2 and TRBJ2-7, with 7 bases that match TRBD1. Per the germline V gene, CDR1 is SGHTA and CDR2 is FQGNSA. With 3 bases clipped from V and 4 bases from J, the junction kept 3 bases outside the gene matches. The CDR3 has 13 amino acids. The CDR3 DNA reads as TGTGCCAGCAGCTTTCTGGACAGGTACGAGCAGTACTTC. This sequence encodes CASSFLDRYEQYF.

Points on this clonotype: Mismatch with germline at one junction end may stem from a read error. The V call is TRBV27, the J call TRBJ2-2, with D perhaps matching TRBD2 (6 bases). The germline V gene encodes CDR1 MNHEY and CDR2 SMNVEV (reference sequence). This CDR3 has 17 residues. CDR3 in DNA: TGTGCCAGCAGCCCACTCAGCGTTACGGGAGCTACCGGGGGGCTGTTTTTT. Translated: CASSPLSVTGATGGLFF.

This clonotype showed up many times. The chain combines TRBV7-3 with TRBJ2-1; perhaps D is TRBD1 or TRBD2 (6 bases each). The CDR3 consists of 15 residues. V lost 4 bases and J lost 12, with 22 bases in between. Germline V CDR1 and CDR2: SGHTA, FQGTGA. The DNA for the CDR3 is TGTGCCAGCAGCTCGCAGGGAAAAGGGGGGAAGGGGCAGTTCTTC. Protein product: CASSSQGKGGKGQFF.

DNA for the CDR3: TGTGCCAGCAGCTTGAATGGAGGGGTTCTAGGCGGAGATACGCAGTATTTT. Its translation is CASSLNGGVLGGDTQYF. The chain links TRBV5-6 to TRBJ2-3; D is perhaps TRBD2 (6 bases). The V and J ends lost 1 base and 5 bases respectively, with 20 bases between them. The germline V gene has CDR1 SGHDT and CDR2 YYEEEE. The CDR3 consists of 17 residues. The variable domain in full, completed from reference TRBV5-6 and TRBJ2-3, reads DAGVTQSPTHLIKTRGQQVTLRCSPKSGHDTVSWYQQALGQGPQFIFQYYEEEERQRGNFPDRFSGHQFPNYSSELNVNALLLGDSALYLCASSLNGGVLGGDTQYFGPGTRLTVL.

The chain recombines TRBV20-1 with TRBJ2-7; perhaps TRBD2 as D (7 bases). The germline V and J ends were trimmed by 6 bases and 0 bases, with 15 bases remaining between them. The CDR3 spans 14 residues. CDR1 and CDR2 (germline): DFQATT, SNEGSKA (reference sequence). CDR3 coding DNA: TGCAGTGCGACGGGGGGCGGGAGCTCCTACGAGCAGTACTTC. Its protein is CSATGGGSSYEQYF.

This clonotype was seen many times. The chain has TRBV28 and TRBJ2-1, with 12 bases fitting TRBD1. With 4 bases clipped from V and 4 bases from J, the junction kept 14 bases outside the gene matches. Germline V CDR1 and CDR2: MDHEN, SYDVKM. The CDR3 runs 19 residues. DNA for the CDR3: TGTGCCAGCAGTTACCGGGACAGGGGGCACGAGCGGATATACAATGAGCAGTTCTTC. It is translated as CASSYRDRGHERIYNEQFF.

About this clonotype itself: A clone one base away is much larger, so this may be a read error. The V call is TRBV11-1, the J call TRBJ2-5; the D gene could be TRBD1 or TRBD2 (5 bases each). Trimming took off 7 bases at V and 2 bases at J, with 11 bases between the two ends. The germline gives CDR1 SGHAT, CDR2 FQDESV (reference sequence). The CDR3 sequence is 13 residues long. The CDR3, as DNA: TGTGCCAGCAACCGGGGACCACAAGAGACCCAGTACTTC. Protein sequence: CASNRGPQETQYF.

This clonotype appeared many times. The rearrangement links TRBV5-5 to TRBJ2-7; no clear D. This CDR3 has 12 residues. Germline values: CDR1 SGHKS, CDR2 YYEKEE (reference sequence). Trimming left V 1 base short and J 3 bases short, with 5 bases between. CDR3: CASSLSYYEQYF. The CDR3 DNA reads as TGTGCCAGCAGCTTGAGTTACTACGAGCAGTACTTC.

This clonotype was counted many times. This chain uses TRBV20-1 with TRBJ2-1; possible D gene TRBD2, 5 bases. CDR1 is DFQATT, CDR2 SNEGSKA, per germline (reference sequence). This CDR3 is 11 amino acids long. Trimming left V 3 bases short and J 8 bases short, with 8 bases between. The CDR3, as DNA: TGCAGTGCTAGTAAAGCGGATGAGCAGTTCTTC. Translated: CSASKADEQFF.